A single sample gave rise to the 25 T cell receptor beta chains below, sequenced in a study of immune evolution from preneoplasia to lung adenocarcinoma. TCRdb's copy holds only in-frame clones and misses some; the assay was immunoSEQ multiplex PCR. This table holds 9,500 to 10,000 clones, approximately 79% found once. Material for sequencing was FFPE lung adenocarcinoma in situ tissue. The source is a person of 80 years or more with lung adenocarcinoma.

The rearrangement joins TRBV5-5 to TRBJ1-2; the D gene is possibly TRBD1 (5 bases). Trimming cost V 0 bases and J 5 bases, with 11 bases left between them. CDR1 and CDR2 from the germline V gene are SGHKS and YYEKEE (reference sequence). The CDR3 covers 14 residues. The CDR3 sequence: CASSLEGWGYGYTF. The DNA of the CDR3 is TGTGCCAGCAGCTTGGAAGGCTGGGGGTATGGCTACACCTTC. Full variable domain (rest looked up from reference TRBV5-5 and TRBJ1-2): DAGVTQSPTHLIKTRGQQVTLRCSPISGHKSVSWYQQVLGQGPQFIFQYYEKEERGRGNFPDRFSARQFPNYSSELNVNALLLGDSALYLCASSLEGWGYGYTFGSGTRLTVV.

The chain couples TRBV10-1 to TRBJ1-5, with TRBD1 matching over 8 bases. This CDR3 has 14 residues. Per the germline V gene, CDR1 is WNHNN and CDR2 is SYGVQD (reference sequence). V was clipped by 8 bases and J by 7 bases; unmatched bases: 10. DNA of the CDR3: TGCGCCAGCCCAAATCAGGGGGCATACCAGCCCCAGCATTTT. It translates to CASPNQGAYQPQHF.

This sequence joins TRBV9 and TRBJ2-7, with TRBD2 identical over 7 bases. V lost 0 bases, J lost 7 bases, and 10 bases stayed unmatched. The length of the CDR3 is 15 residues. Germline V gene lookup returns CDR1 SGDLS and CDR2 YYNGEE. CDR3 in amino acids: CASSVGEGGFWEQYF. CDR3 DNA: TGTGCCAGCAGCGTAGGGGAGGGCGGGTTTTGGGAGCAGTACTTC.

J is TRBJ2-7 and V is TRBV28, with D possibly matching TRBD1 (5 bases). There are 13 residues in the CDR3. Trimming removed 2 bases at V and 5 bases at J, with 10 bases between. Per the germline V gene, CDR1 is MDHEN and CDR2 is SYDVKM. DNA for the CDR3: TGTGCCAGCAGTTTACCGCAGGGTGACGAGCAGTACTTC. As protein: CASSLPQGDEQYF.

The CDR3: CASSYSNSEAFF. CDR3 in DNA: TGTGCCAGCAGTTACTCAAACAGCGAAGCTTTCTTT. The chain couples TRBV6-5 to TRBJ1-1; D unresolved. CDR1 is MNHEY, CDR2 SVGAGI, per germline. Trimming cost V 0 bases and J 8 bases, with 7 bases left between them. The CDR3 sequence is 12 residues long.

The gene calls are TRBV6-1 and TRBJ1-1; D is possibly TRBD1 (5 bases). From germline, CDR1 is MNHNS and CDR2 SASEGT. The germline V and J ends were trimmed by 3 bases and 1 base, with 6 bases remaining between them. This CDR3 has 13 residues. In DNA form, the CDR3 reads TGTGCCAGCAGTGAGGGGGAGAACACTGAAGCTTTCTTT. Its protein is CASSEGENTEAFF.

In its sample, this clone was seen a few times. The genes are TRBV7-8 and TRBJ1-2; no clear D. The germline CDR1 and CDR2 sequences are SGHVS and FQNEAQ. The CDR3 extends over 13 amino acids. Trimming removed 2 bases at V and 6 bases at J, with 10 bases between. The CDR3 spells CASSLTGVDGYTF. The CDR3 DNA follows: TGTGCCAGCAGCTTAACCGGGGTGGATGGCTACACCTTC.

This chain connects TRBV10-2 to TRBJ1-6, with D uncertain. CDR3 length: 13 amino acids. In germline, CDR1 is WSHSY, CDR2 SAAADI. V lost 5 bases to trimming and J lost 5 bases, with 7 bases between them. The CDR3 here is CASSSGNNSPLHF. CDR3 DNA: TGCGCCAGCAGTTCAGGCAATAATTCACCCCTCCACTTT.

CDR3 in amino acids: CASSYGGGTEAFF. Written as DNA, the CDR3 is TGTGCCAGCAGTTATGGGGGGGGCACTGAAGCTTTCTTT. This rearrangement joins TRBV28 to TRBJ1-1, with D possibly matching TRBD1 (5 bases). V shed 4 bases and J shed 4 bases, with 10 bases lying between them. CDR1 and CDR2 from the germline V gene are MDHEN and SYDVKM. CDR3 size: 13 residues.

In regard to this clone: At one of its ends the junction is not consistent with the germline gene, which may arise from a read error. This sequence joins TRBV11-3 and TRBJ2-5, with TRBD1 matching over 11 bases. The CDR3 sequence is 13 residues long. Germline V gives CDR1 SGHNT, CDR2 YENEEA. CDR3 residues: CVSSQGQGEAQYF. In DNA, the CDR3 is TGTGTCAGCAGCCAGGGACAGGGGGAGGCCCAGTACTTC.

This clone was seen a single time. The V and J genes are TRBV7-2 and TRBJ1-1; tentative D call: TRBD1 (5 bases). This CDR3 contains 15 residues. Germline values: CDR1 SGHTA, CDR2 FQGNSA. V was clipped by 1 base and J by 4 bases, with 13 bases between them. CDR3 DNA sequence: TGTGCCAGCAGCTTAGATGCAGGGTATCTCACTGAAGCTTTCTTT. Translating gives CASSLDAGYLTEAFF.

The chain joins TRBV9 to TRBJ1-6; D not certain. CDR1 and CDR2 from the germline V gene are SGDLS and YYNGEE. This CDR3 is built from 16 residues. Trimming left V 4 bases short and J 7 bases short, with 18 bases between. CDR3 bases: TGTGCCAGCAGCCCCCCAGGTGTAGGCGGGAATTCACCCCTCCACTTT. Residues: CASSPPGVGGNSPLHF.

This clone has just a few counts. The chain joins TRBV19 to TRBJ2-7; D is unclear. The CDR3 runs 14 residues. Per the germline V gene, CDR1 is LNHDA and CDR2 is SQIVND (reference sequence). Trimming took off 6 bases at V and 0 bases at J, with 12 bases between the two ends. CDR3 DNA: TGTGCCAGTAGCCTGGCGTATTCCTCCTACGAGCAGTACTTC. Protein: CASSLAYSSYEQYF.

The V gene is TRBV4-1, the J gene TRBJ1-1; the match to TRBD1 covers 10 bases. There are 17 residues in the CDR3. CDR1 and CDR2 (germline): MGHRA, YSYEKL. V lost 0 bases, J lost 8 bases, and 12 bases stayed unmatched. Here the CDR3 DNA reads TGCGCCAGCAGCCAAGATCGTCTCCGGACAGGGGGTCTGGAAGCTTTCTTT. Translation: CASSQDRLRTGGLEAFF.

The chain employs TRBV18 and TRBJ2-5; 10 nucleotides agree with TRBD2. The CDR3 loop spans 16 amino acids. The V gene end was trimmed by 1 base and the J gene end by 5 bases; junction bases not matched to a gene: 7. From germline, CDR1 is KGHSH and CDR2 LQKENI. The CDR3, as DNA: TGTGCCAGCTCACCACGAACTTCTAGCGGGGGTGAGACCCAGTACTTC. Encoded protein: CASSPRTSSGGETQYF. Supplemented by reference TRBV18 and TRBJ2-5, the full variable domain reads NAGVMQNPRHLVRRRGQEARLRCSPMKGHSHVYWYRQLPEEGLKFMVYLQKENIIDESGMPKERFSAEFPKEGPSILRIQQVVRGDSAAYFCASSPRTSSGGETQYFGPGTRLLVL.

V and J are TRBV7-2 and TRBJ1-4; D remains unclear. V lost 5 bases, J lost 8 bases, and 9 bases lay in between. The germline CDR1 and CDR2 sequences are SGHTA and FQGNSA. The CDR3 runs 12 residues. This CDR3 reads CASSMGVEKLFF. As DNA, the CDR3 is TGTGCCAGCAGCATGGGAGTCGAAAAACTGTTTTTT.

The J gene is TRBJ2-2, the V gene TRBV11-1, with D maybe TRBD2 (5 bases). The CDR3 extends over 15 amino acids. CDR1 and CDR2 (germline): SGHAT, FQDESV (reference sequence). V was clipped by 1 base and J by 4 bases, with 10 bases between them. The CDR3 region is CASSLDGDSTGELFF. Here the CDR3 DNA reads TGTGCCAGCAGCTTAGACGGGGATAGCACCGGGGAGCTGTTTTTT.

This clone has a handful of counts. The CDR3 DNA is TGTGCCAGCAGCCAAGATGGGCGAAACACTGAAGCTTTCTTT. This gives the protein CASSQDGRNTEAFF. V is TRBV4-2 and J is TRBJ1-1, with unresolved D. This CDR3 has 14 amino acids. Trimming left V 0 bases short and J 2 bases short, with 7 bases between. In germline, CDR1 is LGHNA, CDR2 YNFKEQ.

V and J are TRBV29-1 and TRBJ2-1; weak D call: TRBD1 (5 bases). The V gene lost 7 bases and the J gene lost 7 bases, with 11 bases spanning the gap. Germline CDR1 and CDR2: SQVTM and ANQGSEA. The CDR3 contains 11 residues. In DNA form, the CDR3 reads TGCAGCGGCACAAAGGGGAATGAGCAGTTCTTC. This sequence encodes CSGTKGNEQFF.

This rearrangement joins TRBV7-3 to TRBJ2-7; D not certain. This CDR3 has 13 residues. CDR1 and CDR2 from the germline V gene are SGHTA and FQGTGA. Trimming shortened V by 4 bases and J by 0 bases, and 7 bases separated the two germline ends. The CDR3 loop is CASSSGNSYEQYF. The CDR3, as DNA: TGTGCCAGCAGCTCTGGGAACTCCTACGAGCAGTACTTC.

The V call is TRBV19, the J call TRBJ2-7, with 10 bases identical to TRBD1. This CDR3 is built from 14 residues. The germline V gene has CDR1 LNHDA and CDR2 SQIVND (reference sequence). The V segment lost 8 bases and the J segment 3 bases; nucleotides outside the gene matches: 7. The chain's CDR3 is CASSQGQGSYEQYF. Here the CDR3 DNA reads TGTGCCAGTTCACAGGGACAGGGGAGCTACGAGCAGTACTTC.

This chain uses TRBV28 with TRBJ1-2; D might be TRBD1 (5 bases). CDR1 and CDR2 (germline): MDHEN, SYDVKM. This CDR3 region has 11 residues. Trimming removed 10 bases at V and 6 bases at J, with 12 bases between. The CDR3 region has the DNA TGTGCCACCGGGGGTATGGATGGCTACACCTTC. This translates into CATGGMDGYTF.

The gene calls are TRBV29-1 and TRBJ1-1; no definite D call. The V and J ends lost 6 bases and 0 bases respectively, with 11 bases between them. The CDR3 spans 13 residues. Germline assignment: CDR1 SQVTM and CDR2 ANQGSEA. CDR3 protein: CSVAGQLNTEAFF. The DNA of the CDR3 is TGCAGCGTCGCCGGGCAGTTGAACACTGAAGCTTTCTTT.

The chain combines TRBV11-2 with TRBJ2-5; 7 bases line up with TRBD2. The CDR3 has 14 amino acids. J was trimmed by 4 bases and V by 5 bases; bases with no gene match: 7. Germline CDR1 and CDR2: SGHAT and FQNNGV. In DNA form, the CDR3 reads TGTGCCAGCAGCCACACTAGCGTAATAGAGACCCAGTACTTC. It translates to CASSHTSVIETQYF.

This chain uses TRBV9 with TRBJ2-2; the D gene is possibly TRBD2 (6 bases). The CDR3 loop spans 16 amino acids. Trimming removed 3 bases at V and 6 bases at J, with 18 bases between. Germline-derived CDR1 and CDR2 are SGDLS and YYNGEE. The CDR3 spells CASSEAMGGKPGELFF. CDR3 nucleotides: TGTGCCAGCAGCGAGGCGATGGGGGGAAAACCCGGGGAGCTGTTTTTT.